One sample yielded the 25 T cell receptor delta chains listed below, sequenced in a study of γδ T cells in repeated Plasmodium falciparum infection. TCRdb re-identified clones in the multiplex PCR reads via CATT. The sample has tens of thousands of delta-chain clones, 1.5% to 2% seen once. Vgamma9/Vdelta2+ and Vdelta2-negative gammadelta T cells were flow-sorted from PBMC for bulk sequencing. What was sequenced was gamma-delta T cells from blood. The receptor source for this set is a pool of human donors (malaria-infected and uninfected, not separated).

At least ten counts were recorded for this clone. A far larger clone is one base from this, pointing to a likely read error. This CDR3 is also generated by other DNA sequences in the sample. The J gene is TRDJ1, the V gene TRDV1; no reliable D call. The CDR3 consists of 12 residues. Trimming shortened V by 8 bases and J by 5 bases, and 12 bases separated the two germline ends. The germline V gene has CDR1 TSWWSYY and CDR2 QGS. The CDR3 here is CALFSSRDKLIF. CDR3 in DNA: TGTGCTCTTTTCTCCTCCCGGGATAAACTCATCTTT.

This clone showed up just a few times. The protein TCRdb lists belongs to a much larger clone and differs from this DNA's translation at residue 8, which points to a read error; the protein shown is made from the DNA. This chain uses TRDV3 with TRDJ3, with 12 bases aligning to TRDD3. With V trimmed by 5 bases and J by 0 bases, 32 bases remained unmatched. Per the germline V gene, CDR1 is TVYSNPD and CDR2 is GDNSRS (reference sequence). The CDR3 is 26 amino acids. The CDR3 nucleotides are TGTGCCCCCTCGGTATTCCGCGGCAGCCAGCGTACTGGGGGATACCCCCTCTCCTGGGACACCCGACAGATGTTTTTC. Protein sequence: CAPSVFRGSQRTGGYPLSWDTRQMFF.

Concerning this clone: TCRdb shows a much larger clone's protein in place of this DNA's translation, and the two differ at residue 7, likely through a read error; the protein shown is translated from the DNA. CDR3 sequence: CAFRLGTQSKLIF. CDR3 coding DNA: TGTGCCTTTAGGTTGGGGACACAGTCTAAACTCATCTTT. The J gene is TRDJ1, the V gene TRDV3; a weak D match, TRDD3 (5 bases). The J gene is absent in TCRdb and was assigned here via DNA matching to germline. V was pared by 0 bases and J by 7 bases, with 15 bases between. From germline, CDR1 is TVYSNPD and CDR2 GDNSRS (reference sequence). This CDR3 is 13 amino acids long.

Many counts were recorded for this clone. The chain has TRDV1 and TRDJ1; tentative D call: TRDD3 (5 bases). This CDR3 contains 21 residues. Germline CDR1 reads TSWWSYY; CDR2 reads QGS. The V end was cut by 1 base, the J end by 0 bases, with 27 bases between. The CDR3 loop is CALGEPTMDTVGNVYTDKLIF. CDR3 DNA sequence: TGTGCTCTTGGGGAACCCACAATGGACACGGTGGGGAATGTGTACACCGATAAACTCATCTTT.

On this clone: TCRdb's protein for this DNA is that of a much larger clone and differs from the translation at residue 12, likely a read error; the protein shown is the DNA translation. The rearrangement uses TRDV1 and TRDJ1, with D possibly being TRDD3 (5 bases). Germline lookup yields CDR1 TSWWSYY and CDR2 QGS. The CDR3 runs 17 residues. V lost 3 bases to trimming and J lost 3 bases, with 20 bases between them. CDR3 DNA: TGTGCTCTTGGGGATCTCACAGGGGGCCCTGCATCCGATAAACTCATCTTT. It codes for CALGDLTGGPASDKLIF.

This clone is medium-sized (0.01 to 0.1%) within its sample. Additional DNA sequences in this sample encode the identical CDR3. The V gene is TRDV1, the J gene TRDJ1; 7 bases are a match to TRDD3. J lost 9 bases, V lost 0 bases, and 16 bases had no gene match. The CDR3 sequence is 17 residues long. Germline-derived CDR1 and CDR2 are TSWWSYY and QGS. The CDR3 DNA reads as TGTGCTCTTGGGGAACTAGCTCTTCGGTGGGGGAGGGAGGAACTCATCTTT. Protein product: CALGELALRWGREELIF.

The table lists this clone with many counts. Translating this DNA gives a protein that differs at residue 8 from the TCRdb one, which belongs to a much larger clone; a read error is likely, and the protein shown is this translation. V and J are TRDV2 and TRDJ1; possibly TRDD3 for D (6 bases). Germline CDR1 reads GEAIGNYY; CDR2 reads EKD. The CDR3 covers 16 residues. V was trimmed by 0 bases and J by 3 bases, leaving 16 bases between them. CDR3 sequence reads: CACDTVGRYASDKLIF. The CDR3 DNA sequence: TGTGCCTGTGACACCGTTGGGAGATACGCATCCGATAAACTCATCTTT.

Regarding this clone: A read error likely explains this, since a far larger clone differs by one base. The sample holds other DNA sequences that translate to the same CDR3. CDR3 sequence (DNA): TGTGCTCTTGGGGAACTCTCTGGGGGACATAACGGGGATAAACTCATCTTT. This sequence encodes CALGELSGGHNGDKLIF. The rearrangement joins TRDV1 to TRDJ1; 8 nucleotides match TRDD3. The CDR3 totals 17 residues. V lost 0 bases and J lost 5; bases outside the gene matches: 11. Germline CDR1 and CDR2: TSWWSYY and QGS.

A remark on this clone: A read error likely explains why the TCRdb protein, taken from a much larger clone, differs from this DNA's translation at residue 5; the protein shown is translated from the DNA. The chain joins TRDV1 to TRDJ1; D uncertain. TCRdb carries no J gene annotation; the J gene was assigned here by matching the DNA with germline. The V end was cut by 5 bases, the J end by 2 bases, with 36 bases between. Looked up from germline, CDR1 is TSWWSYY and CDR2 is QGS. The CDR3 loop spans 22 amino acids. CDR3 sequence reads: CALGLQPSTAVLRVFKTDKLIF. The CDR3 bases are TGTGCTCTTGGGCTTCAACCGTCCACAGCGGTACTGAGGGTCTTTAAGACCGATAAACTCATCTTT.

Notes on this clone: One base separates it from a far larger clone, so it is likely a read error. Other DNA sequences in this specimen translate into the identical CDR3. The chain uses TRDV1 and TRDJ2; D may match TRDD2 or TRDD3 (5 bases each). Germline CDR1 reads TSWWSYY; CDR2 reads QGS. The CDR3 extends over 20 amino acids. CDR3 sequence (DNA): TGTGCTCTCGGGGAACTTTGGCCTACTCTCCCCGGGACTTTGACAGCACAACTCTTCTTT. Its protein product is CALGELWPTLPGTLTAQLFF.

Comment on this clone: This likely came from a read error, as a far larger clone is one base away. This same CDR3 is encoded by further DNA sequences in the sample. This chain connects TRDV2 to TRDJ3; 12 bases align to TRDD3. TCRdb lists no J gene, so it was determined here by aligning the DNA to germline. Germline V gene sequence: CDR1 GEAIGNYY, CDR2 EKD. The length of the CDR3 is 21 residues. Written as DNA, the CDR3 is TGCGCCTGTGACTCTACCTTACTGGGGGATACTAGGTCCTGGGACACCCGACAGATGTTTTTC. It codes for CACDSTLLGDTRSWDTRQMFF.

The sample holds many counts of this clone. TCRdb's protein for this DNA is that of a much larger clone and differs from the translation at residue 3, likely a read error; the protein shown is the DNA translation. The chain carries TRDV2 and TRDJ1; D possibly corresponds to TRDD3 (6 bases). The CDR3 sequence is 15 residues long. Per germline, CDR1 GEAIGNYY and CDR2 EKD. The CDR3 sequence: CARDNVGGHTDKLIF. DNA of the CDR3: TGTGCCCGTGACAACGTGGGGGGCCACACCGATAAACTCATCTTT.

This clone was counted between two and nine times. This DNA translates differently at residue 11 from the TCRdb protein, which is that of a much larger clone; a read error is likely, and the protein shown is the DNA's own translation. V usage is TRAV38-2/DV8 and J usage is TRDJ1; 8 bases agree with TRDD3. No J gene was available from TCRdb, and it was assigned here by a germline match of the DNA. Germline V gene data show CDR1 as TSESDYY and CDR2 as QEAYKQQN. With V trimmed by 2 bases and J by 0 bases, 39 bases remained unmatched. CDR3 size: 27 residues. The CDR3 DNA is TGTGCTTATAGGAGTCGGGGGGGGAAAACCTCCCTACGCGCTCTCCGTACTGGGGGTCCTCACACCGATAAACTCATCTTT. Translation: CAYRSRGGKTSLRALRTGGPHTDKLIF.

Worth noting for this clone: The TCRdb protein, from a much larger clone, departs from this DNA's translation at residue 17, likely by read error; the protein shown derives from the DNA. The J gene has no call, while the V gene is TRDV2; TRDD3 is the table's D call, not checked against the DNA. Looked up from germline, CDR1 is GEAIGNYY and CDR2 is EKD. The CDR3 totals 19 residues. CDR3 DNA: TGTGCCTGTGACACCGGATACTGGGGGATACGCCGGTACACCGATAAACCCATCTTT. Translated, it gives CACDTGYWGIRRYTDKPIF.

This clone was observed at least ten times. TCRdb assigns this DNA the protein of a much larger clone, which departs from its translation at residue 7; this likely reflects a read error, and the protein shown comes from translating the DNA. The chain is built from TRDV1 and TRDJ1; 10 bases line up with TRDD3. The V gene's germline CDR1 is TSWWSYY and CDR2 QGS. Trimming at V came to 6 bases and at J to 1 base, leaving 14 bases not matched to a gene. CDR3 length equals 18 residues. CDR3 sequence: CALGLPAGDTRRTDKLIF. The CDR3 DNA reads TGTGCTCTTGGACTCCCTGCGGGGGATACGCGCCGCACCGATAAACTCATCTTT.

At least ten counts were recorded for this clone. V gene TRDV1 combines with J gene TRDJ1; 9 bases agree with TRDD3. This CDR3 comprises 20 residues. Germline CDR1 and CDR2: TSWWSYY and QGS. The ends lost 0 bases at V and 1 base at J; junction bases unmatched: 15. Here the CDR3 reads CALGELGAIHPWGITDKLIF. As DNA, the CDR3 is TGTGCTCTTGGGGAACTAGGGGCTATACACCCCTGGGGGATCACCGATAAACTCATCTTT.

This clone was picked up a small number of times. For this DNA, TCRdb reports the protein of a much larger clone, which diverges at residue 12, most likely from a read error; the protein presented here is translated directly from the DNA. The rearrangement uses TRDV1 and TRDJ1; 11 nucleotides agree with TRDD3. Because TCRdb records no J gene, it was assigned here through a match of the DNA to germline. CDR1 and CDR2 (germline): TSWWSYY, QGS. V shed 4 bases and J 3 bases; nucleotides not matched to a gene: 10. The CDR3 runs to 17 residues. Here the CDR3 reads CALGGRLGDSYPDKLIF. The DNA for the CDR3 is TGTGCTCTTGGGGGGCGACTGGGGGATAGTTACCCCGATAAACTCATCTTT.

This clone was observed a few times. TCRdb attributes to this sequence the protein of a much larger clone, which differs from the DNA translation at residue 5; a read error is likely, and the protein displayed is translated from the DNA. The chain uses TRDV3 and TRDJ1; 9 bases align to TRDD3. CDR1 and CDR2 from the germline V gene are TVYSNPD and GDNSRS (reference sequence). V lost 1 base, J lost 2 bases, and 5 bases stayed unmatched. The length of the CDR3 is 14 residues. CDR3 coding DNA: TGTGCCTTTACCAGGGGATACGGAACCGATAAACTCATCTTT. It yields the protein CAFTRGYGTDKLIF.

The V and J genes are TRDV1 and TRDJ1, with 7 bases lining up with TRDD3. The J gene is absent in TCRdb and was assigned here via DNA matching to germline. CDR3 size: 17 residues. The germline gives CDR1 TSWWSYY, CDR2 QGS. The J segment lost 2 bases and the V segment lost 3 bases, leaving 12 bases of the junction unmatched. CDR3: CALGEKRGIVFTDKLIF. DNA for the CDR3: TGTGCTCTTGGGGAGAAACGGGGGATCGTCTTTACCGATAAACTCATCTTT.

This clone was seen many times. The mismatch at residue 3 between this DNA's translation and the TCRdb protein of a much larger clone likely reflects a read error; the protein shown is translated from the DNA. The chain is built from TRDV3 and TRDJ1; 10 bases line up with TRDD3. This CDR3 contains 19 residues. J gave up 4 bases and V 5 bases, and 25 bases lay outside the gene matches. Germline-derived CDR1 and CDR2 are TVYSNPD and GDNSRS (reference sequence). The CDR3 DNA reads TGTGCCCTTAAGAACGCCTGGGGGATAATCCCCATCAAGGTCGATAAACTCATCTTT. It codes for CALKNAWGIIPIKVDKLIF.

This clone occurred a few times. TCRdb's entry gives the protein of a much larger clone, which mismatches this DNA's translation at residue 10, likely from a read error; the protein reported here is translated from the DNA. This rearrangement joins TRDV1 to TRDJ1; the match to TRDD3 covers 12 bases. No J gene was available from TCRdb, and it was assigned here by a germline match of the DNA. V trimming: 6 bases; J trimming: 0 bases; junction bases outside the gene matches: 20. The CDR3 covers 21 residues. CDR1 TSWWSYY and CDR2 QGS come from the germline V gene. The CDR3 protein is CALGGTWGIRNHLLYTDKLIF. CDR3 in DNA: TGTGCTCTTGGTGGAACCTGGGGGATACGAAACCATCTTTTATACACCGATAAACTCATCTTT.

The sample holds many counts of this clone. TCRdb records a much larger clone's protein for this DNA, with a difference at residue 9 that likely arises from a read error; the protein given is the translation of the DNA. The chain employs TRDV2 and TRDJ1; the match to TRDD3 covers 8 bases. Germline V gene sequence: CDR1 GEAIGNYY, CDR2 EKD. CDR3 length equals 16 residues. With 4 bases clipped from V and 7 bases from J, the junction kept 16 bases outside the gene matches. CDR3 protein: CACDRVLGGTSLKLIF. CDR3 DNA sequence: TGTGCCTGTGATCGGGTACTGGGGGGTACCTCCCTTAAACTCATCTTT.

This clone appeared a few times. A far bigger clonotype differs at one base, so this is likely a read error. In the same sample, other DNA sequences code for this CDR3. This chain links TRDV1 with TRDJ1, with 8 bases that match TRDD3. Germline matching of the DNA provided the J gene here, since TCRdb leaves it blank. In germline, CDR1 is TSWWSYY, CDR2 QGS. The CDR3 contains 25 residues. V lost 4 bases to trimming and J lost 4 bases; unmatched junction nucleotides: 38. CDR3 amino acids: CALGVQPLPVRVLGDQDQRVDKLIF. CDR3 DNA sequence: TGTGCTCTTGGGGTCCAGCCGCTTCCAGTCCGAGTATTGGGGGATCAGGACCAACGCGTCGATAAACTCATCTTT.

In this sample, this clone turned up a few times. A far bigger clonotype differs at one base, so this is likely a read error. This same CDR3 is encoded by further DNA sequences in the sample. The chain joins TRDV3 to TRDJ1; 10 bases line up with TRDD3. This CDR3 region has 20 residues. The J segment lost 0 bases and the V segment lost 1 base, leaving 20 bases of the junction unmatched. The V gene's germline CDR1 is TVYSNPD and CDR2 GDNSRS (reference sequence). The CDR3 region is CAFTAFSQLYWGMNTDKLIF. For the CDR3, the DNA is TGTGCCTTTACGGCCTTCTCCCAACTGTACTGGGGGATGAACACCGATAAACTCATCTTT.

On this clone itself: A much more abundant neighbour one base away suggests this may be a read error. This same CDR3 is encoded by further DNA sequences in the sample. The chain links TRDV1 to TRDJ1; D is possibly TRDD3 (6 bases). This CDR3 contains 13 residues. CDR1 TSWWSYY and CDR2 QGS come from the germline V gene. CDR3 nucleotides: TGTGCTCTTGGGGAAAAAATTATCGGGATATTAACTTTC. Its translation is CALGEKIIGILTF.